This paragraph covers one T cell receptor (beta chain) sequence. These data originate in a study of control samples from healthy donors and cancer patients. Germline V gene lookup returns CDR1 SGHTA and CDR2 FQGTGA. The CDR3 is made up of 15 amino acids. After removal of 6 bases from V and 4 bases from J, the junction contained 7 bases not matched to a gene. The data were produced by immunoSEQ multiplex PCR, yet TCRdb's version contains in-frame clones alone and is incomplete. This sample has about 160,000 clones, with over 90% found just once. This receptor was obtained from a young woman in good health. This chain connects TRBV7-3 to TRBJ2-1; TRBD2 agrees at 9 bases. Sequenced input: blood. CDR3 bases: TGTGCCAGCAGTCATAGCGGGAGCCCTTACAATGAGCAGTTCTTC. Residues: CASSHSGSPYNEQFF. Variable domain in full (rest from reference TRBV7-3 and TRBJ2-1): GAGVSQTPSNKVTEKGKYVELRCDPISGHTALYWYRQSLGQGPEFLIYFQGTGAADDSGLPNDRFFAVRPEGSVSTLKIQRTERGDSAVYLCASSHSGSPYNEQFFGPGTRLTVL.